The 31 T cell receptor beta chains below were found in one sample sequenced in a study of CD8+ T cells in alopecia areata. Extracted RNA was reverse transcribed into cDNA, the sequencing template. TCRdb's copy holds only in-frame clones and misses some; the assay was immunoSEQ multiplex PCR. Among 120,000 to 150,000 clones listed, approximately 60% were seen once. Source material: CD8+ T cells sorted from blood. The receptors were sampled from a human donor in good health.

The gene calls are TRBV11-2 and TRBJ2-1; no clear D. Trimming left V 5 bases short and J 2 bases short, with 16 bases between. Germline V lookup: CDR1 SGHAT, CDR2 FQNNGV. The CDR3 is made up of 16 amino acids. CDR3 coding DNA: TGTGCCAGCAGCCCCCTAGTCCCACGTACCTACAATGAGCAGTTCTTC. It yields the protein CASSPLVPRTYNEQFF.

The V gene is TRBV9, the J gene TRBJ2-7; D possibly uses TRBD1 or TRBD2 (6 bases each). The CDR3 is made up of 14 amino acids. Germline lookup yields CDR1 SGDLS and CDR2 YYNGEE. V gave up 0 bases and J gave up 2 bases, with 9 bases separating them. Here the CDR3 reads CASSVGRGTYEQYF. In DNA form, the CDR3 reads TGTGCCAGCAGCGTAGGGAGGGGGACCTACGAGCAGTACTTC.

The chain is built from TRBV7-9 and TRBJ2-1; D perhaps matches TRBD2 (5 bases). The CDR3 contains 14 residues. Germline assignment: CDR1 SEHNR and CDR2 FQNEAQ (reference sequence). Trimming left V 6 bases short and J 8 bases short, with 17 bases between. The CDR3 DNA sequence: TGTGCCAGCAGGTTTTCGACGGAGGAGGATGAGCAGTTCTTC. The encoded protein is CASRFSTEEDEQFF. Based on the CDR3 plus reference TRBV7-9 and TRBJ2-1, the full variable domain is DTGVSQNPRHKITKRGQNVTFRCDPISEHNRLYWYRQTLGQGPEFLTYFQNEAQLEKSRLLSDRFSAERPKGSFSTLEIQRTEQGDSAMYLCASRFSTEEDEQFFGPGTRLTVL.

V is TRBV6-1 and J is TRBJ2-3; D may be TRBD2 (5 bases). V was pared by 2 bases and J by 0 bases, with 12 bases between. The CDR3 has 16 amino acids. Per the germline V gene, CDR1 is MNHNS and CDR2 is SASEGT. DNA for the CDR3: TGTGCCAGCAGTGAACTACGGGGAACTAGCACAGATACGCAGTATTTT. Translation: CASSELRGTSTDTQYF.

The V call is TRBV9, the J call TRBJ1-5; D might be TRBD1 (6 bases). V lost 0 bases and J lost 4, with 11 bases in between. The CDR3 is 15 residues long. The V gene's germline CDR1 is SGDLS and CDR2 YYNGEE. The CDR3 bases are TGTGCCAGCAGCGTAGGGGGGCAGCAAAATCAGCCCCAGCATTTT. As protein: CASSVGGQQNQPQHF.

This clone was counted a few times. The V and J genes are TRBV9 and TRBJ1-3; unclear D gene. The CDR3 covers 15 residues. Germline loops: CDR1 SGDLS, CDR2 YYNGEE. V lost 3 bases and J lost 0, with 10 bases in between. The CDR3 protein is CASSGRMSSGNTIYF. The DNA of the CDR3 is TGTGCCAGCAGCGGACGGATGAGCTCTGGAAACACCATATATTTT. The full variable domain, with the rest looked up from reference TRBV9 and TRBJ1-3, is DSGVTQTPKHLITATGQRVTLRCSPRSGDLSVYWYQQSLDQGLQFLIQYYNGEERAKGNILERFSAQQFPDLHSELNLSSLELGDSALYFCASSGRMSSGNTIYFGEGSWLTVV.

The J gene is TRBJ2-7, the V gene TRBV27, with D perhaps TRBD2 (5 bases). The CDR3 consists of 14 residues. Trimming took off 4 bases at V and 0 bases at J, with 10 bases between the two ends. The germline V gene has CDR1 MNHEY and CDR2 SMNVEV (reference sequence). CDR3 sequence: CASSWRLGSYEQYF. The CDR3, as DNA: TGTGCCAGCAGTTGGAGGCTCGGCTCCTACGAGCAGTACTTC.

The sample holds a few counts of this clone. The J gene is TRBJ2-3, the V gene TRBV7-9; D is possibly TRBD2 (6 bases). The CDR3 is made up of 11 amino acids. The V end lost 11 bases, the J end lost 1 base, and 7 bases lay between the germline ends. Germline V CDR1 and CDR2: SEHNR, FQNEAQ (reference sequence). DNA for the CDR3: TGTGCCGGGACTCGCACAGATACGCAGTATTTT. It yields the protein CAGTRTDTQYF.

Here the CDR3 reads CASSSGQGSYEQYF. In DNA form, the CDR3 reads TGCGCCAGCAGCTCGGGACAGGGATCCTACGAGCAGTACTTC. The rearrangement uses TRBV5-1 and TRBJ2-7; TRBD1 matches 9 bases. Germline CDR1 is SGHRS and CDR2 is YFSETQ. V lost 3 bases, J lost 1 base, and 2 bases stayed unmatched. This CDR3 is built from 14 residues.

This chain connects TRBV29-1 to TRBJ2-5; the D gene is possibly TRBD1 (6 bases). The J call could be wrong; TRBJ2-7 is a better fit for the DNA end. CDR1 and CDR2 from the germline V gene are SQVTM and ANQGSEA. This CDR3 region has 14 residues. CDR3 in amino acids: CSVEVDGTSYEQYF. CDR3 nucleotides: TGCAGCGTTGAAGTCGACGGGACATCCTACGAGCAGTACTTC.

The chain carries TRBV2 and TRBJ2-7; 7 bases are shared with TRBD1. The V segment lost 4 bases and the J segment 6 bases; nucleotides outside the gene matches: 9. Germline V gene lookup returns CDR1 SNHLY and CDR2 FYNNEI. This CDR3 comprises 14 residues. The CDR3 reads CASSGLETGAEQYF. In nucleotides, the CDR3 is TGTGCCAGCAGTGGACTTGAAACAGGGGCCGAGCAGTACTTC.

The table lists this clone with a few counts. The chain uses TRBV2 and TRBJ2-5; the D is unclear. There are 12 residues in the CDR3. The V and J ends lost 2 bases and 11 bases respectively, with 12 bases between them. The germline V gene has CDR1 SNHLY and CDR2 FYNNEI. The CDR3 reads CASSERPLEQYF. The CDR3 nucleotides read TGTGCCAGCAGTGAAAGACCCCTGGAGCAGTACTTC.

This chain uses TRBV27 with TRBJ2-7, with D maybe TRBD1 (5 bases). The CDR3 has 11 residues. The V end lost 6 bases, the J end lost 9 bases, and 12 bases lay between the germline ends. CDR1 is MNHEY, CDR2 SMNVEV, per germline (reference sequence). CDR3 sequence (DNA): TGTGCCAGCAGCTCTGGGGCGCGGCAGTACTTC. Translating gives CASSSGARQYF.

The chain couples TRBV15 to TRBJ1-4; D not resolved. Germline V gene sequence: CDR1 LNHNV, CDR2 YYDKDF (reference sequence). The CDR3 contains 16 residues. Trimming took 1 base from V and 7 from J, leaving 16 bases between them. CDR3 in amino acids: CATSRGERRAGEKLFF. In nucleotides, the CDR3 is TGTGCCACCAGCAGAGGCGAAAGACGTGCAGGTGAAAAACTGTTTTTT.

This clone was recorded once. V gene TRBV30 combines with J gene TRBJ2-1, with D maybe TRBD1 (5 bases). Germline V gene sequence: CDR1 GTSNPN, CDR2 SVGIG (reference sequence). Between the trimmed V and J ends, which lost 3 bases and 16 bases, there was a span of 13 bases. The CDR3 has 10 amino acids. This CDR3 is CAWSDGAAFF. DNA for the CDR3: TGTGCCTGGAGCGATGGGGCAGCCTTCTTC.

The rearrangement uses TRBV13 and TRBJ2-5; no firm D call. Germline V gene sequence: CDR1 PRHDT, CDR2 FYEKMQ (reference sequence). V was clipped by 1 base and J by 4 bases, with 4 bases between them. The CDR3 consists of 12 residues. The CDR3 nucleotides read TGTGCCAGCAGCTTAGCGGCAGAGACCCAGTACTTC. Its translation: CASSLAAETQYF. Supplemented by reference TRBV13 and TRBJ2-5, the full variable domain reads AAGVIQSPRHLIKEKRETATLKCYPIPRHDTVYWYQQGPGQDPQFLISFYEKMQSDKGSIPDRFSAQQFSDYHSELNMSSLELGDSALYFCASSLAAETQYFGPGTRLLVL.

This clone has a handful of counts. This chain connects TRBV15 to TRBJ2-1, with D perhaps TRBD2 (6 bases). Trimming left V 0 bases short and J 4 bases short, with 13 bases between. The length of the CDR3 is 16 residues. Germline CDR1 reads LNHNV; CDR2 reads YYDKDF (reference sequence). The CDR3, as DNA: TGTGCCACCAGCAGAGAGGGCCGGGAGCTGTACAATGAGCAGTTCTTC. The encoded protein is CATSREGRELYNEQFF.

This clone was recorded a few times. Written as DNA, the CDR3 is TGCAGCGTTGCCGGGTCCTACGAGCAGTACTTC. Residues: CSVAGSYEQYF. The chain employs TRBV29-1 and TRBJ2-7; the D is unclear. CDR3 size: 11 residues. Trimming shortened V by 4 bases and J by 1 base, and 5 bases separated the two germline ends. The germline V gene has CDR1 SQVTM and CDR2 ANQGSEA.

The V and J genes are TRBV7-9 and TRBJ2-3; D is uncertain. The V gene's germline CDR1 is SEHNR and CDR2 FQNEAQ (reference sequence). With 5 bases removed from V and 7 bases from J, the gap between germline ends came to 7 bases. This CDR3 is 11 amino acids long. The DNA for the CDR3 is TGTGCCAGCAGCCTCGGTTATACGCAGTATTTT. Amino acid sequence: CASSLGYTQYF.

This chain links TRBV10-3 with TRBJ2-5; 12 nucleotides match TRBD2. CDR1 ENHRY and CDR2 SYGVKD come from the germline V gene. V lost 8 bases and J lost 4; bases outside the gene matches: 11. The CDR3 spans 16 residues. CDR3 in amino acids: CAIGERGLAGTETQYF. CDR3 DNA sequence: TGTGCCATCGGGGAGCGCGGACTAGCGGGAACAGAGACCCAGTACTTC.

The chain combines TRBV4-1 with TRBJ2-7, with TRBD2 matching over 7 bases. Germline loops: CDR1 MGHRA, CDR2 YSYEKL. The CDR3 spans 15 residues. J lost 0 bases, V lost 0 bases, and 2 bases had no gene match. The CDR3 reads CASSQEGGSSYEQYF. The DNA of the CDR3 is TGCGCCAGCAGCCAAGAGGGGGGGAGCTCCTACGAGCAGTACTTC.

This sequence joins TRBV29-1 and TRBJ1-2; 7 nucleotides match TRBD1. Germline V gene data show CDR1 as SQVTM and CDR2 as ANQGSEA. V gave up 4 bases and J gave up 0 bases; unmatched junction bases: 8. The CDR3 runs 15 residues. As DNA, the CDR3 is TGCAGCGTTGTCCCCGGGACAGATGCTAACTATGGCTACACCTTC. Translating gives CSVVPGTDANYGYTF.

V and J are TRBV5-1 and TRBJ2-1; D might be TRBD2 (6 bases). This CDR3 is built from 14 residues. Germline-derived CDR1 and CDR2 are SGHRS and YFSETQ. V was clipped by 5 bases and J by 2 bases, with 11 bases between them. The chain's CDR3 is CASRAEGTYNEQFF. CDR3 in DNA: TGCGCCAGCAGAGCGGAGGGAACCTACAATGAGCAGTTCTTC. The full variable domain, its missing parts supplied by reference TRBV5-1 and TRBJ2-1, is KAGVTQTPRYLIKTRGQQVTLSCSPISGHRSVSWYQQTPGQGLQFLFEYFSETQRNKGNFPGRFSGRQFSNSRSEMNVSTLELGDSALYLCASRAEGTYNEQFFGPGTRLTVL.

Note on this clone: The sample has other DNA sequences that encode this CDR3 too. The rearrangement joins TRBV6-5 to TRBJ1-1; perhaps TRBD1 as D (6 bases). V lost 4 bases to trimming and J lost 5 bases, with 11 bases between them. Germline V gene data show CDR1 as MNHEY and CDR2 as SVGAGI. The CDR3 runs 13 residues. CDR3 sequence reads: CASSLGGTTEAFF. In DNA form, the CDR3 reads TGTGCCAGCAGTTTAGGGGGAACGACTGAAGCTTTCTTT.

The rearrangement uses TRBV4-1 and TRBJ2-1; 11 nucleotides line up with TRBD2. The ends lost 0 bases at V and 4 bases at J; junction bases unmatched: 11. Per the germline V gene, CDR1 is MGHRA and CDR2 is YSYEKL. CDR3 length equals 19 residues. The CDR3 loop is CASSQELGTSGIAYNEQFF. The CDR3 DNA sequence: TGCGCCAGCAGCCAAGAATTGGGGACTAGCGGCATTGCTTACAATGAGCAGTTCTTC.

This clone was detected ten times or more. V and J are TRBV27 and TRBJ2-7; no definite D call. The ends were cut back, 3 bases at V and 3 bases at J, with 15 bases in the middle. Germline V gene data show CDR1 as MNHEY and CDR2 as SMNVEV (reference sequence). The CDR3 extends over 15 amino acids. CDR3 DNA sequence: TGTGCCAGCAGTTTGGGCCAGTGGTCGGGCTACGAGCAGTACTTC. Residues: CASSLGQWSGYEQYF.

DNA for the CDR3: TGTGCCAGTAGTATCGGAGGACAGCGTGAAGCTTTCTTT. Translated, it gives CASSIGGQREAFF. The rearrangement uses TRBV19 and TRBJ1-1, with D maybe TRBD1 (6 bases). Germline V gene lookup returns CDR1 LNHDA and CDR2 SQIVND (reference sequence). The V end lost 3 bases, the J end lost 7 bases, and 12 bases lay between the germline ends. The CDR3 is 13 amino acids.

The chain carries TRBV7-9 and TRBJ2-1, with D maybe TRBD2 (5 bases). The CDR3 runs to 12 residues. V was cut by 5 bases and J by 6 bases, with 8 bases left in between. The germline CDR1 and CDR2 sequences are SEHNR and FQNEAQ (reference sequence). This CDR3 reads CASSPGGNEQFF. The CDR3 region has the DNA TGTGCCAGCAGCCCAGGAGGCAATGAGCAGTTCTTC.

This rearrangement joins TRBV29-1 to TRBJ2-5; maybe TRBD1 (6 bases). The CDR3 is made up of 16 amino acids. Between the trimmed V and J ends, which lost 6 bases and 5 bases, there was a span of 25 bases. Germline loops: CDR1 SQVTM, CDR2 ANQGSEA. The DNA of the CDR3 is TGCAGCGTCTTTCCCCGCACAGGGTCCATTTGGGAGACCCAGTACTTC. Its translation is CSVFPRTGSIWETQYF.

The rearrangement joins TRBV10-2 to TRBJ2-3; D call uncertain. The V gene lost 2 bases and the J gene lost 6 bases, with 6 bases spanning the gap. The germline CDR1 and CDR2 sequences are WSHSY and SAAADI. The CDR3 runs to 12 residues. The CDR3 loop is CASSEGWDTQYF. In DNA form, the CDR3 reads TGCGCCAGCAGTGAGGGATGGGATACGCAGTATTTT.

This clone was found a few times. V usage is TRBV11-1 and J usage is TRBJ2-7, with D hard to call. Looked up from germline, CDR1 is SGHAT and CDR2 is FQDESV (reference sequence). Trimming left V 0 bases short and J 4 bases short, with 10 bases between. The CDR3 spans 14 residues. For the CDR3, the DNA is TGTGCCAGCAGCTTAGCGTACGGACGGTACGAGCAGTACTTC. It specifies CASSLAYGRYEQYF.